This T cell receptor beta chain stems from a study of blood T cell repertoires in COVID-19 (dated by TCRdb to the early 2020s). Some background on the complete study: Collaborator samples came from the United States, Italy and Spain and covered acute and convalescent phases of COVID-19. The repertoires were released in a freely available public database intended as a resource for research on the immune response to SARS-CoV-2. HLA class I and class II types, where available, came from metadata supplied by the sample provider rather than from assay-based typing. Samples came from the ongoing ImmuneRACE study (first 160 participants) plus 1,254 subjects from 6 global collaborators. The material from the prospective study consisted of cDNA or gDNA derived from T cells, B-cell-depleted T cells, or PBMCs. Subjects who had been exposed to COVID-19, were actively infected with it, or had recovered from it provided the deeply sampled blood TCRbeta repertoires that made up the dataset. The sample metadata nearly always contained a de-identified subject ID, COVID-19 status, age in years and sex. General study outcomes and caveats: The amount of clinical and demographic metadata varied by source and participant and was provided uncurated.

TCRbeta CDR3 regions were amplified from genomic DNA by means of the immunoSEQ Assay, a bias-controlled multiplex PCR. Per the original workflow: Within the assay, amplification of reference gene primers was used to estimate how many nucleated cells each sample contained. Sequence reads were collapsed and filtered to measure the absolute abundance of every unique TCRbeta CDR3 rearrangement. For each sample, productive Simpson clonality was calculated by taking the square root of Simpson's diversity index across productive rearrangements. In its TCRdb copy, this immuneACCESS table keeps in-frame sequences only and misses some clones. Where compared with another copy, unresolved V genes explain less than half of these, and the others have no known cause. That table furnishes V, J and clone size, whereas the DNA furnished D and trimming. For this sample there are roughly 430,000 clones; 88% appear just once. The ten top clones hold over 2% of the sample.

In regard to this clone: Which antigen it targets is not known. No quality values exist for individual bases; no much larger clone is one base distant.

Participants in the prospective study were enrolled through a virtual design, were aged 18 to 89 years, and lived in approximately 25 United States geographic areas. To assign participants to cohorts, the prospective study relied on clinical history that participants themselves reported in a screening survey and a study questionnaire. In the prospective study, whole blood, serum and a nasopharyngeal or oropharyngeal swab were collected from each participant by mobile phlebotomists. Prospective study participants could optionally give additional blood draws and questionnaires over an approximately 2-month period. Before DNA extraction, blood samples from the prospective study were shipped at room temperature or frozen. Sequencing used PBMCs or T cells enriched from blood (not recorded which). The receptor's source is a woman between 40 and 55 years old with acute COVID-19.

The CDR3 here reads CASSYSIGVVETQYF. The DNA is TGTGCCAGCAGTTACTCGATCGGGGTCGTAGAGACCCAGTACTTC. Recombination linked TRBV6-5 to TRBJ2-5; TRBD2 could be the D gene, as 5 bases match. The CDR3 holds 15 amino acids from the cysteine to the phenylalanine. This entry keeps only the CDR3 DNA: 45 bases, framed from base 1. CDR1 and CDR2, per the germline V gene, are MNHEY and SVGAGI. V sheds 0 bases and J sheds 4 bases, leaving 12 bases between their ends.